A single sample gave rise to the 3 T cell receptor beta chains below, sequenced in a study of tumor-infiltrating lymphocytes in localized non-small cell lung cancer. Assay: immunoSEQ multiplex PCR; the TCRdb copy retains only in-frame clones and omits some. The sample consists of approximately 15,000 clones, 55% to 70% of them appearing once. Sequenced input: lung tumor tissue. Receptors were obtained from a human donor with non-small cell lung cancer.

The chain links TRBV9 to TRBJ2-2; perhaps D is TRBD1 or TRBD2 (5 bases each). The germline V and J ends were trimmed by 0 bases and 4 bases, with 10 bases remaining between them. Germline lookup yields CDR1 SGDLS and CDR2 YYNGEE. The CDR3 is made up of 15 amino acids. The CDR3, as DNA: TGTGCCAGCAGCGTAGAGCCGGGACCCACCGGGGAGCTGTTTTTT. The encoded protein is CASSVEPGPTGELFF.

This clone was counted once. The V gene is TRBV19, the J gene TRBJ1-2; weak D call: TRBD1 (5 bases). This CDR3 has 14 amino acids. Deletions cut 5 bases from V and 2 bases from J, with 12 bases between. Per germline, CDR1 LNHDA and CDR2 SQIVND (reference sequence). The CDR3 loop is CASSPQGVNYGYTF. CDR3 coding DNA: TGTGCCAGTAGTCCTCAGGGAGTAAACTATGGCTACACCTTC.

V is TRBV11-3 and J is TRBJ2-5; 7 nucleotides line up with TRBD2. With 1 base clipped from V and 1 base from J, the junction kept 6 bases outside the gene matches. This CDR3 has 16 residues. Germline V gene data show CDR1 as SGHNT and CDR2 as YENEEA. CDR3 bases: TGTGCCAGCAGCTTAGGAGCGGGAATGCCCCAAGAGACCCAGTACTTC. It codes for CASSLGAGMPQETQYF.